Detailed here is one T cell receptor beta chain. What it recognizes is unknown. The unexposed donors gave CD4+ T cells in 2011-2018, prior to COVID-19. Naive and memory CD4+ T cells were separated from cryopreserved PBMCs. The entry originates in a study of CD4 T cells in relation to SARS-CoV-2 and coronaviruses. Uncultured naive and memory CD4+ T cells supplied DNA for deep TCR-beta sequencing. The repertoire was sequenced with immunoSEQ multiplex PCR; TCRdb's copy has only in-frame clones and lacks some. The sample includes about 68,000 clones, over 85% of them seen just once. Whole-study findings and limits: In around 67% of donors, memory CD4+ clonotypes crossrecognized SARS-CoV-2 and at least one common cold coronavirus spike. Samples before the pandemic and after infection were not matched within any donor.

Germline-derived CDR1 and CDR2 are SGHRS and YFSETQ. This CDR3 is built from 15 residues. V lost 3 bases to trimming and J lost 6 bases; unmatched junction nucleotides: 11. The sequenced sample was naive CD4+ T cells from PBMCs. As for subset: naive CD4+ T cells isolated by negative enrichment. The chain couples TRBV5-1 to TRBJ2-5, with TRBD2 identical over 7 bases. The origin of this receptor is a human donor in good health. CDR3 sequence reads: CASSSTPTSEKTQYF. The CDR3 DNA is TGCGCCAGCAGCTCGACCCCTACTAGCGAGAAGACCCAGTACTTC.